What follows is one TCR beta chain and its context. Antigen specificity is unknown. The PCR ran on 60 Vbeta and 13 Jbeta primers. Repertoires were generated with immunoSEQ multiplex PCR, while TCRdb's copy carries only in-frame clones and drops some. Of 150,000 or so clones listed, around 81% are singletons. Per germline, CDR1 SEHNR and CDR2 FQNEAQ (reference sequence). This CDR3 is 15 amino acids long. With 1 base removed from V and 7 bases from J, the gap between germline ends came to 14 bases. The sample is drawn from a study of cytomegalovirus exposure and HLA in healthy donors. Study-level results: Analysis performed later found more than 15,000 TCR beta sequences associated with HLA alleles at 0.05 false discovery rate.

V usage is TRBV7-9 and J usage is TRBJ1-5, with D possibly TRBD1 on 5 matching bases. Material for sequencing was PBMCs. This receptor was obtained from a woman aged 18-29 years in good health and CMV-seropositive. The CDR3 reads CASSLGSGGRQPQHF. In nucleotides, the CDR3 is TGTGCCAGCAGCTTAGGATCGGGGGGGAGACAGCCCCAGCATTTT.